This T cell receptor beta chain originates from a study of human T cells and chemical hapten exposure (dated by TCRdb to 2020 to 2023). Broadly, across the study: The libraries were sequenced as a pool, and the TCR yield per sample differed mostly because of small variations in library volumes within the pool. The study tracked peripheral blood TCR repertoire changes in vivo during primary and secondary sensitization to the hapten diphenylcyclopropenone (DPC) in alopecia patients. Paper-wide results and their limitations: After repeated subsampling, changes were observed in the strength of the expansion versus patch-test correlation and in the threshold at which the correlation became significant. The number of TCRs above 1 in 1000 frequency did not change with DPC sensitization; there was no evidence of global repertoire structure alterations.

Trimming costs V 4 bases and J 1 base, and their ends lie 7 bases apart. Via the germline V gene, CDR1 is MNHEY and CDR2 SVGEGT. From its cysteine to its phenylalanine, the CDR3 spans 13 amino acids. Left in the record is the CDR3 DNA by itself, 39 bases read in frame from the first base. This clonotype was picked up many times. Its antigen is still unknown. No base quality values were provided; no much bigger clone lies one nucleotide off. Library preparation attached unique molecular identifiers to individual cDNA molecules for quantitative, reproducible TCR counting. For every blood RNA sample, sequencing covered both the TCR alpha and TCR beta chains. For the original study's pipeline: The median number of TCRs per sample was some 100,000, ranging from roughly 23,224 to 690,600. V, J and CDR3 annotation of the TCR reads was carried out using the Decombinator software suite. To make PS versus PT1 abundance plots, every sample was subsampled to the same number of TCRs (28,000). TCRs were defined as expanded if absent before sensitization and observed at least eight times at the 2-week time point. In TCRdb, the public reads were trimmed at Q25 with fastp and aligned with MiXCR, with productive beta chains retained. Each entry merges the rows of one CDR3 protein and shows their most common DNA and genes. The V and J calls come from TCRdb's annotation, not from the publication. The sample table records around 120,000 distinct CDR3 sequences; roughly 8.5% of these occur just once. Jointly, the top ten make up over 1.1% of the sample.

Total RNA was isolated from unfractionated whole blood collected in Tempus Blood RNA tubes. Four or five healthy volunteers acted as controls for TCR sequencing and had blood drawn at day 0, 2 weeks and 6 weeks. The sequenced material came from whole blood. Here the chain combines TRBV6-2 or TRBV6-3 and TRBJ1-1; the D gene identity is not certain. The clonotype originates from a human donor in good health. Some clones in this sample may be carry-over from other donors' samples. Donor details come from another sample of the same person, matched by shared clones. The sequence in DNA is TGTGCCAGCAGTTTGATGGGGAACACTGAAGCTTTCTTT. This yields the protein CASSLMGNTEAFF.